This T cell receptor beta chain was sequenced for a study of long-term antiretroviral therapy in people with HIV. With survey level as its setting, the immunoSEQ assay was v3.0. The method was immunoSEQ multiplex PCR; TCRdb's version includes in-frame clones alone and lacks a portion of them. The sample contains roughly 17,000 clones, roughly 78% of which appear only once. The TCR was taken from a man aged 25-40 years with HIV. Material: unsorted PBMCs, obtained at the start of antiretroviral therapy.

CDR3 region: CAWMNKGQGPYEQYF. CDR3 bases: TGTGCCTGGATGAACAAGGGACAGGGCCCCTACGAGCAGTACTTC. This chain connects TRBV30 to TRBJ2-7; 9 bases fit TRBD1. The length of the CDR3 is 15 residues. Trimming at V came to 4 bases and at J to 2 bases, leaving 9 bases not matched to a gene. Germline lookup yields CDR1 GTSNPN and CDR2 SVGIG (reference sequence).